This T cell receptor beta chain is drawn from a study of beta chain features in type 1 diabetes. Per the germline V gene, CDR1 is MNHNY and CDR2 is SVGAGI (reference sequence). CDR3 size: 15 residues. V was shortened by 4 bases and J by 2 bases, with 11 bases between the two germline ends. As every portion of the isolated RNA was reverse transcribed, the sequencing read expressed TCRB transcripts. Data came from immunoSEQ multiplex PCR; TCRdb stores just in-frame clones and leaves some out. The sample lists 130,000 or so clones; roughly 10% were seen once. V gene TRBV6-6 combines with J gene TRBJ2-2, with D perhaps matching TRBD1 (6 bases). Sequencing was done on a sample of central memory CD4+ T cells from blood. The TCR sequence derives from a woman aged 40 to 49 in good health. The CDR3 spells CASSWTVQNTGELFF. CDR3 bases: TGTGCCAGCAGTTGGACAGTCCAAAACACCGGGGAGCTGTTTTTT.